Each of the 27 T cell receptor beta chains below was sequenced from the same sample in a study of blood T cell repertoires in COVID-19. Using immunoSEQ multiplex PCR, the repertoire was profiled, and TCRdb retains in-frame clones only, with some absent. The profile shows about 430,000 clones, 88% of them singletons. Sequenced sample: PBMCs or T cells enriched from blood (not recorded which). These receptors all stem from a woman aged 25 to 45 with acute COVID-19.

The chain has TRBV7-9 and TRBJ1-3, with D perhaps matching TRBD1 (5 bases). The V end lost 2 bases, the J end lost 4 bases, and 12 bases lay between the germline ends. CDR1 SEHNR and CDR2 FQNEAQ come from the germline V gene (reference sequence). The CDR3 has 15 residues. CDR3 residues: CASSLNFRAGNTIYF. The DNA of the CDR3 is TGTGCCAGCAGCTTAAACTTCAGGGCCGGAAACACCATATATTTT.

This chain connects TRBV5-8 to TRBJ1-1; D is undetermined. V gave up 0 bases and J gave up 0 bases, with 9 bases separating them. CDR3 length equals 15 residues. Germline CDR1 and CDR2: SGHTS and YDEGEE. The CDR3 DNA sequence: TGTGCCAGCAGCTTGGTGGAGAGTTTGAACACTGAAGCTTTCTTT. Its protein is CASSLVESLNTEAFF.

The rearrangement links TRBV19 to TRBJ1-5; D remains unclear. Trimming stripped 5 bases from V and 5 bases from J, with 10 bases between. The CDR3 consists of 13 residues. CDR1 is LNHDA and CDR2 is SQIVND in the germline V gene (reference sequence). The CDR3, as DNA: TGTGCCAGTAGTGATAGTTCTTATCAGCCCCAGCATTTT. It translates to CASSDSSYQPQHF.

This chain links TRBV10-3 with TRBJ1-1; 9 bases match TRBD1. After removal of 0 bases from V and 8 bases from J, the junction contained 1 base not matched to a gene. Germline values: CDR1 ENHRY, CDR2 SYGVKD. The CDR3 extends over 13 amino acids. The CDR3 DNA reads TGTGCCATCAGTGAGTCGGACAGGGGCGAAGCTTTCTTT. Amino acid sequence: CAISESDRGEAFF.

V usage is TRBV9 and J usage is TRBJ2-5; D not resolved. Per the germline V gene, CDR1 is SGDLS and CDR2 is YYNGEE. Trimming removed 0 bases from V and 4 bases from J, with 13 bases in between. CDR3 size: 15 residues. The CDR3 spells CASSVGDETGETQYF. Here the CDR3 DNA reads TGTGCCAGCAGCGTAGGTGACGAAACGGGAGAGACCCAGTACTTC.

Here the CDR3 reads CASSLGGTGYEQYF. CDR3 nucleotides: TGCGCCAGCAGCTTAGGAGGGACAGGGTACGAGCAGTACTTC. The chain is built from TRBV5-1 and TRBJ2-7; 9 positions match TRBD1. After removal of 2 bases from V and 4 bases from J, the junction contained 4 bases not matched to a gene. In germline, CDR1 is SGHRS, CDR2 YFSETQ. This CDR3 region has 14 residues.

This clone was recorded a few times. The CDR3 DNA reads as TGTGCCAGCAGTGACCACAGGGCCCACACTGAAGCTTTCTTT. Translation gives CASSDHRAHTEAFF. The gene calls are TRBV25-1 and TRBJ1-1; D is possibly TRBD1 (6 bases). V was shortened by 3 bases and J by 3 bases, with 11 bases between the two germline ends. The CDR3 covers 14 residues. Germline-derived CDR1 and CDR2 are MGHDK and SYGVNS. The variable domain in full, with the rest retrieved from reference TRBV25-1 and TRBJ1-1, is EADIYQTPRYLVIGTGKKITLECSQTMGHDKMYWYQQDPGMELHLIHYSYGVNSTEKGDLSSESTVSRIRTEHFPLTLESARPSHTSQYLCASSDHRAHTEAFFGQGTRLTVV.

This chain links TRBV5-1 with TRBJ1-6; TRBD1 aligns across 7 bases. This CDR3 comprises 18 residues. V was pared by 3 bases and J by 0 bases, with 9 bases of the junction left unmatched. Germline V gene sequence: CDR1 SGHRS, CDR2 YFSETQ. DNA of the CDR3: TGCGCCAGCAGCTCGACAGGGATTCTAAGCTCCTATAATTCACCCCTCCACTTT. Translating it yields CASSSTGILSSYNSPLHF. The variable domain in full, completed from reference TRBV5-1 and TRBJ1-6, reads KAGVTQTPRYLIKTRGQQVTLSCSPISGHRSVSWYQQTPGQGLQFLFEYFSETQRNKGNFPGRFSGRQFSNSRSEMNVSTLELGDSALYLCASSSTGILSSYNSPLHFGNGTRLTVT.

The gene calls are TRBV6-5 and TRBJ2-2, with TRBD1 matching over 12 bases. CDR3 size: 14 residues. Germline V gene lookup returns CDR1 MNHEY and CDR2 SVGAGI. The junction had 6 bases not matched to a gene; V was cut back by 9 bases and J by 7 bases. The chain's CDR3 is CASGTGGAGGELFF. CDR3 sequence (DNA): TGTGCCAGTGGGACAGGGGGCGCGGGCGGGGAGCTGTTTTTT.

The J gene is TRBJ2-3, the V gene TRBV9, with 12 bases identical to TRBD2. J lost 7 bases, V lost 4 bases, and 4 bases had no gene match. The CDR3 is 14 residues long. Germline loops: CDR1 SGDLS, CDR2 YYNGEE. CDR3 coding DNA: TGTGCCAGCAGCACGACTAGCGGGGGTAATACGCAGTATTTT. Translated, it gives CASSTTSGGNTQYF.

The chain combines TRBV12-3 or TRBV12-4 with TRBJ1-2; TRBD1 might be the D (5 bases). The length of the CDR3 is 13 residues. Trimming left V 5 bases short and J 8 bases short, with 15 bases between. CDR3 sequence (DNA): TGTGCCAGCAGTCCGGGACTCCCTGGGGGCTACACCTTC. Protein: CASSPGLPGGYTF.

This chain links TRBV4-3 with TRBJ1-1; 9 bases line up with TRBD1. The trim removed 1 base at V and 4 bases at J, leaving 10 bases unmatched. The CDR3 extends over 17 amino acids. Germline CDR1 reads LGHNA; CDR2 reads YSLEER. The CDR3 protein is CASSQGPRDRDFTEAFF. The CDR3 bases are TGCGCCAGCAGCCAAGGGCCTCGGGACAGGGACTTCACTGAAGCTTTCTTT.

Only one count was recorded for this clone. The chain recombines TRBV19 with TRBJ1-2; 10 bases are a match to TRBD1. The J segment lost 0 bases and the V segment lost 5 bases, leaving 6 bases of the junction unmatched. Germline CDR1 LNHDA, CDR2 SQIVND (reference sequence). This CDR3 is built from 16 residues. The CDR3 DNA sequence: TGTGCCAGTAGTGAGACAGGGGGCCCATCTAACTATGGCTACACCTTC. Protein sequence: CASSETGGPSNYGYTF.

The V gene is TRBV24-1, the J gene TRBJ2-3; TRBD1 is a possible D gene (6 bases). The CDR3 is made up of 15 amino acids. The V gene lost 10 bases and the J gene lost 1 base, with 17 bases spanning the gap. Looked up from germline, CDR1 is KGHDR and CDR2 is SFDVKD. CDR3 residues: CATPARDKCTDTQYF. CDR3 in DNA: TGTGCCACGCCCGCCCGGGACAAATGCACAGATACGCAGTATTTT.

V usage is TRBV10-3 and J usage is TRBJ2-7; 10 bases align to TRBD1. V was clipped by 7 bases and J by 2 bases; unmatched bases: 5. CDR1 and CDR2 (germline): ENHRY, SYGVKD. CDR3 size: 14 residues. The CDR3 here is CAITADRGAYEQYF. CDR3 sequence (DNA): TGTGCCATCACCGCGGACAGGGGGGCCTACGAGCAGTACTTC.

V gene TRBV3-1 (or the pseudogene TRBV3-2) combines with J gene TRBJ2-7; D is unclear. CDR3 size: 13 residues. Germline V gene lookup returns CDR1 LGHDT and CDR2 YNNKEL (reference sequence). Deletions cut 4 bases from V and 2 bases from J, with 9 bases between. The CDR3 region has the DNA TGTGCCAGCAGCCCGCGACTTGCCTACGAGCAGTACTTC. It yields the protein CASSPRLAYEQYF.

This clone was counted between two and nine times. Other DNA variants within this sample encode the same CDR3. V usage is TRBV7-9 and J usage is TRBJ1-2; 7 bases map to TRBD1. Trimming removed 5 bases from V and 0 bases from J; junction bases left unmatched: 3. This CDR3 has 14 residues. Germline lookup yields CDR1 SEHNR and CDR2 FQNEAQ (reference sequence). CDR3 amino acids: CASSLTGTNYGYTF. The CDR3 DNA is TGTGCCAGCAGCCTGACAGGGACTAACTATGGCTACACCTTC.

The V gene is TRBV5-5, the J gene TRBJ1-2, with D perhaps matching TRBD1 (6 bases). V was cut by 0 bases and J by 8 bases, with 14 bases left in between. Germline V CDR1 and CDR2: SGHKS, YYEKEE (reference sequence). This CDR3 region has 14 residues. The CDR3 protein is CASSLALSTGGYTF. The DNA of the CDR3 is TGTGCCAGCAGCTTGGCCCTATCGACAGGCGGCTACACCTTC.

This clone was seen only once. The V call is TRBV5-1, the J call TRBJ1-4, with unresolved D. CDR1 SGHRS and CDR2 YFSETQ come from the germline V gene. Trimming cost V 2 bases and J 5 bases, with 10 bases left between them. This CDR3 has 14 amino acids. CDR3 bases: TGCGCCAGCAGCTTCGGCCGGAGCAATGAAAAACTGTTTTTT. Protein sequence: CASSFGRSNEKLFF.

The V call is TRBV24-1, the J call TRBJ2-1, with 10 bases lining up with TRBD1. The V gene's germline CDR1 is KGHDR and CDR2 SFDVKD. V gave up 1 base and J gave up 12 bases; unmatched junction bases: 8. This CDR3 has 15 residues. CDR3 coding DNA: TGTGCCACCAGTGATTTAGGACAGGGGGAATCGGGGCAGTTCTTC. Its protein is CATSDLGQGESGQFF.

J is TRBJ2-7 and V is TRBV29-1, with D perhaps matching TRBD2 (6 bases). CDR3 length: 15 amino acids. Germline assignment: CDR1 SQVTM and CDR2 ANQGSEA. V lost 3 bases, J lost 0 bases, and 15 bases lay in between. As DNA, the CDR3 is TGCAGCGTTGAGGGGGGAACTTCTAGCTCCTACGAGCAGTACTTC. Translated, it gives CSVEGGTSSSYEQYF.

The rearrangement links TRBV6-5 to TRBJ2-1, with 10 bases matching TRBD2. CDR1 and CDR2 from the germline V gene are MNHEY and SVGAGI. The CDR3 totals 14 residues. V shed 5 bases and J 7 bases; nucleotides not matched to a gene: 5. The CDR3 nucleotides are TGTGCCAGCAGTCCCCCGGGACTAGCGAATGAGCAGTTCTTC. Its translation is CASSPPGLANEQFF.

The chain recombines TRBV5-8 with TRBJ1-1; D may be TRBD1 (6 bases). V was trimmed by 0 bases and J by 2 bases, leaving 11 bases between them. CDR3 length: 15 amino acids. CDR1 and CDR2 (germline): SGHTS, YDEGEE. In DNA form, the CDR3 reads TGTGCCAGCAGCTTGGGACCACAGGGAAACACTGAAGCTTTCTTT. This sequence encodes CASSLGPQGNTEAFF.

The chain has TRBV7-2 and TRBJ2-6, with D maybe TRBD1 (6 bases). The V and J ends lost 3 bases and 0 bases respectively, with 12 bases between them. CDR3 length equals 17 residues. Germline CDR1 SGHTA, CDR2 FQGNSA. In nucleotides, the CDR3 is TGTGCCAGCAGCTTGGGGGCCCCTAGCTCTGGGGCCAACGTCCTGACTTTC. Translation: CASSLGAPSSGANVLTF.

The chain recombines TRBV5-1 with TRBJ2-5; 7 nucleotides match TRBD1. Germline V CDR1 and CDR2: SGHRS, YFSETQ. V shed 4 bases, J shed 0 bases, and the junction held 6 bases outside the gene matches. The CDR3 has 15 amino acids. The CDR3 bases are TGCGCCAGCAGCACGACAGGGATCTACCAAGAGACCCAGTACTTC. It translates to CASSTTGIYQETQYF.

The chain is built from TRBV6-1 and TRBJ2-2; D is unresolved. Between the trimmed V and J ends, which lost 2 bases and 6 bases, there was a span of 4 bases. The CDR3 contains 12 residues. Germline V gene lookup returns CDR1 MNHNS and CDR2 SASEGT. DNA for the CDR3: TGTGCCAGCAGTGAACTTTCCGGGGAGCTGTTTTTT. It specifies CASSELSGELFF.

The sample holds a few counts of this clone. The junction differs from germline at one of its ends, possibly a read error. This chain joins TRBV7-2 and TRBJ2-1, with D tentatively TRBD2 (6 bases). Germline V gene lookup returns CDR1 SGHTA and CDR2 FQGNSA. The CDR3 length is 15 residues. CDR3 sequence: CASSLARERYNEQFF. CDR3 coding DNA: TGTGCCAGCAGCTTAGCGCGGGAAAGGTACAACGAGCAGTTCTTC.